This TCR beta chain was profiled in a study of T cells in localized non-small cell lung cancer. Trimming left V 1 base short and J 3 bases short, with 10 bases between. CDR3 size: 15 residues. Germline-derived CDR1 and CDR2 are SGHNT and YENEEA. Clones were sequenced by immunoSEQ multiplex PCR, and TCRdb holds only the in-frame ones, with some missing. The sample records roughly 4,300 clones, roughly 23% being singletons. This clone counts as medium-sized (0.01 to 0.1%). The clonotype was recovered from a male donor at least 60 years old with stage I lung adenocarcinoma. Sequencing was performed on lung tumor tissue, taken before any cancer treatment. The gene calls are TRBV11-3 and TRBJ1-5, with D uncertain. DNA for the CDR3: TGTGCCAGCAGCTTAGTCTGGGCCGCCAATCAGCCCCAGCATTTT. Translation: CASSLVWAANQPQHF.